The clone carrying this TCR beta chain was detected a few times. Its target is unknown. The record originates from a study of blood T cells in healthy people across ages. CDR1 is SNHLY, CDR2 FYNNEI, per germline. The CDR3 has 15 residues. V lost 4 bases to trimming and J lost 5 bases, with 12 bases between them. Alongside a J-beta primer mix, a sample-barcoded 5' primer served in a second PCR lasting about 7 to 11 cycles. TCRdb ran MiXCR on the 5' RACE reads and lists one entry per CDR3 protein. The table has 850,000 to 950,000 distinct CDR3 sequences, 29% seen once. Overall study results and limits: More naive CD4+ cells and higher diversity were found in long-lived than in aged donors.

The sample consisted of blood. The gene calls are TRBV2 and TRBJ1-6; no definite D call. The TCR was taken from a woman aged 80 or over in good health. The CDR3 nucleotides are TGTGCCAGCAGTGGACTCGGCAGCAATAATTCACCCCTCCACTTT. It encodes CASSGLGSNNSPLHF.